This TCR beta chain comes out of a study of T cell responses to AZD1222 COVID-19 vaccine. Libraries were prepared by immunoSEQ multiplex PCR; TCRdb keeps only in-frame clonotypes and omits some of them. The top ten hold around 3% of the sample, which has 100,000 to 150,000 clones, more than 85% seen once. Study-wide points: Only 5 or 6 people who got AZD1222 tested seropositive at baseline. Donor demographics were predominantly white British with a female majority; clonal diversity may be underestimated. When two AZD1222 doses had been given, Spike-specific TCR breadth and depth rose.

Trimming took off 6 bases at V and 6 bases at J, with 12 bases between the two ends. The CDR3 runs to 13 residues. Germline assignment: CDR1 MDHEN and CDR2 SYDVKM. This clone was picked up one time. The antigen remains undetermined. The material was peripheral blood, obtained 28 days after the second AZD1222 dose. The TCR originated in an adult who received the AZD1222 COVID-19 vaccine. V is TRBV28 and J is TRBJ1-5; D not resolved. The CDR3 region is CASREGIGQPQHF. CDR3 in DNA: TGTGCCAGCAGGGAGGGAATAGGTCAGCCCCAGCATTTT.